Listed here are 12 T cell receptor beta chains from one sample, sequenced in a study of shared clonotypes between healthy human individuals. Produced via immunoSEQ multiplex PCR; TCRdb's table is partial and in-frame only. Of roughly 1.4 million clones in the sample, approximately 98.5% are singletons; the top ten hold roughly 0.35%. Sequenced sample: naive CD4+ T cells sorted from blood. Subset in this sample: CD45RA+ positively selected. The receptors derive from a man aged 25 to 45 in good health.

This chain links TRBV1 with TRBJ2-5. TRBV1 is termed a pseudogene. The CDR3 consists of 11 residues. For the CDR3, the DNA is TGCACCAGCAGGGGGGAGAGGGAGCAGTACTTC. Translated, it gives CTSRGEREQYF.

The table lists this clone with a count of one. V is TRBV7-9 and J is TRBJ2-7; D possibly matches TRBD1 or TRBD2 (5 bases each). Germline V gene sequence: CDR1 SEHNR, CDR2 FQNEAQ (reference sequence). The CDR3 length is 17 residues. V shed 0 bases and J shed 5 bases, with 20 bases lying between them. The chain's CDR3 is CASSLAGDHLGKNEQYF. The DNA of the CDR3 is TGTGCCAGCAGCTTAGCCGGGGACCACTTGGGCAAGAACGAGCAGTACTTC.

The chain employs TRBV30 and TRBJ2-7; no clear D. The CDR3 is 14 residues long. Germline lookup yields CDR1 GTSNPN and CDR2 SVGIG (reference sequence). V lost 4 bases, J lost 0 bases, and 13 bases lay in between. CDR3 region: CAWKPKDGSYEQYF. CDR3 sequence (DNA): TGTGCCTGGAAGCCGAAGGACGGCTCCTACGAGCAGTACTTC. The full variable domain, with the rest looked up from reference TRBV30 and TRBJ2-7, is SQTIHQWPATLVQPVGSPLSLECTVEGTSNPNLYWYRQAAGRGLQLLFYSVGIGQISSEVPQNLSASRPQDRQFILSSKKLLLSDSGFYLCAWKPKDGSYEQYFGPGTRLTVT.

The CDR3 DNA reads TGTGCCAGCAGCACACAGGGTTTAGACACCATATATTTT. As protein: CASSTQGLDTIYF. The chain employs TRBV11-2 and TRBJ1-3; possibly TRBD1 for D (6 bases). Between the trimmed V and J ends, which lost 5 bases and 8 bases, there was a span of 13 bases. The germline gives CDR1 SGHAT, CDR2 FQNNGV. This CDR3 comprises 13 residues.

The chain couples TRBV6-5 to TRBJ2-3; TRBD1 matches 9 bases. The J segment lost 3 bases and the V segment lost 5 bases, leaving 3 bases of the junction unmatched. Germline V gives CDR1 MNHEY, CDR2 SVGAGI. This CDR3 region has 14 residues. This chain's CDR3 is CASSIGTGTDTQYF. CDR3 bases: TGTGCCAGCAGTATAGGGACAGGGACAGATACGCAGTATTTT.

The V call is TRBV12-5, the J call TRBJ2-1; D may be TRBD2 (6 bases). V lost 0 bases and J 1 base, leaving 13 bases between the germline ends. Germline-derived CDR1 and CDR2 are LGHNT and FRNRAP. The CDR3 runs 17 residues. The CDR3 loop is CASGLVLRGMSYNEQFF. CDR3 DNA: TGTGCTAGTGGTTTGGTACTCCGCGGGATGTCCTACAATGAGCAGTTCTTC.

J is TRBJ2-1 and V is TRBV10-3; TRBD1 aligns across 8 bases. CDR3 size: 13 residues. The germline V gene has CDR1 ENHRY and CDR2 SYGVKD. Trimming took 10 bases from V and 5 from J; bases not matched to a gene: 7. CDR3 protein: CATRTGSDNEQFF. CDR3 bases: TGTGCCACCAGGACAGGGTCCGACAATGAGCAGTTCTTC.

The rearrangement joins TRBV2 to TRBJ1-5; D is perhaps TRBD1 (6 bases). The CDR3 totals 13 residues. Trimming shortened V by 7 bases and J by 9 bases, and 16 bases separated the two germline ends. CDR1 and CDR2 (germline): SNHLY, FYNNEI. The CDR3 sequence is CASTEGGIRPQHF. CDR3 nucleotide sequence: TGTGCCAGCACCGAGGGGGGGATAAGGCCCCAGCATTTT.

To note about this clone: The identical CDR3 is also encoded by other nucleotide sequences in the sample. The CDR3 here is CASSPLAGSNQPQHF. In nucleotides, the CDR3 is TGTGCCAGCTCACCACTTGCAGGGAGCAATCAGCCCCAGCATTTT. The rearrangement links TRBV18 to TRBJ1-5, with D possibly matching TRBD1 (5 bases). The CDR3 is made up of 15 amino acids. Germline V CDR1 and CDR2: KGHSH, LQKENI. The germline V and J ends were trimmed by 1 base and 1 base, with 8 bases remaining between them. Filled out from reference TRBV18 and TRBJ1-5, the complete variable domain reads NAGVMQNPRHLVRRRGQEARLRCSPMKGHSHVYWYRQLPEEGLKFMVYLQKENIIDESGMPKERFSAEFPKEGPSILRIQQVVRGDSAAYFCASSPLAGSNQPQHFGDGTRLSIL.

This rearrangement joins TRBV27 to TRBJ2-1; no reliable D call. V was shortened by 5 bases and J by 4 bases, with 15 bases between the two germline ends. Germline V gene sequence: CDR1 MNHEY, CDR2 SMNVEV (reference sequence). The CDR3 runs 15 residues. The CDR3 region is CASSPQYQPYNEQFF. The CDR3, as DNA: TGTGCCAGCAGTCCGCAGTATCAGCCGTACAATGAGCAGTTCTTC.

This CDR3 reads CASRTSGRDEQFF. The CDR3 DNA sequence: TGTGCCAGCCGGACTAGCGGGAGGGATGAGCAGTTCTTC. The J gene is TRBJ2-1, the V gene TRBV28; TRBD2 matches 15 bases. This CDR3 spans 13 amino acids. V lost 8 bases and J lost 8; bases outside the gene matches: 1. The germline gives CDR1 MDHEN, CDR2 SYDVKM.

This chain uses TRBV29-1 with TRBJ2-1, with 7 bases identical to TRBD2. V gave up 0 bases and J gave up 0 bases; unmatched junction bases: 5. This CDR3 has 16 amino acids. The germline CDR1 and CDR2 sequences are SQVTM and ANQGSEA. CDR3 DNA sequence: TGCAGCGTTGAAGACGTAGCGGGTAGCTCCTACAATGAGCAGTTCTTC. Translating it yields CSVEDVAGSSYNEQFF.